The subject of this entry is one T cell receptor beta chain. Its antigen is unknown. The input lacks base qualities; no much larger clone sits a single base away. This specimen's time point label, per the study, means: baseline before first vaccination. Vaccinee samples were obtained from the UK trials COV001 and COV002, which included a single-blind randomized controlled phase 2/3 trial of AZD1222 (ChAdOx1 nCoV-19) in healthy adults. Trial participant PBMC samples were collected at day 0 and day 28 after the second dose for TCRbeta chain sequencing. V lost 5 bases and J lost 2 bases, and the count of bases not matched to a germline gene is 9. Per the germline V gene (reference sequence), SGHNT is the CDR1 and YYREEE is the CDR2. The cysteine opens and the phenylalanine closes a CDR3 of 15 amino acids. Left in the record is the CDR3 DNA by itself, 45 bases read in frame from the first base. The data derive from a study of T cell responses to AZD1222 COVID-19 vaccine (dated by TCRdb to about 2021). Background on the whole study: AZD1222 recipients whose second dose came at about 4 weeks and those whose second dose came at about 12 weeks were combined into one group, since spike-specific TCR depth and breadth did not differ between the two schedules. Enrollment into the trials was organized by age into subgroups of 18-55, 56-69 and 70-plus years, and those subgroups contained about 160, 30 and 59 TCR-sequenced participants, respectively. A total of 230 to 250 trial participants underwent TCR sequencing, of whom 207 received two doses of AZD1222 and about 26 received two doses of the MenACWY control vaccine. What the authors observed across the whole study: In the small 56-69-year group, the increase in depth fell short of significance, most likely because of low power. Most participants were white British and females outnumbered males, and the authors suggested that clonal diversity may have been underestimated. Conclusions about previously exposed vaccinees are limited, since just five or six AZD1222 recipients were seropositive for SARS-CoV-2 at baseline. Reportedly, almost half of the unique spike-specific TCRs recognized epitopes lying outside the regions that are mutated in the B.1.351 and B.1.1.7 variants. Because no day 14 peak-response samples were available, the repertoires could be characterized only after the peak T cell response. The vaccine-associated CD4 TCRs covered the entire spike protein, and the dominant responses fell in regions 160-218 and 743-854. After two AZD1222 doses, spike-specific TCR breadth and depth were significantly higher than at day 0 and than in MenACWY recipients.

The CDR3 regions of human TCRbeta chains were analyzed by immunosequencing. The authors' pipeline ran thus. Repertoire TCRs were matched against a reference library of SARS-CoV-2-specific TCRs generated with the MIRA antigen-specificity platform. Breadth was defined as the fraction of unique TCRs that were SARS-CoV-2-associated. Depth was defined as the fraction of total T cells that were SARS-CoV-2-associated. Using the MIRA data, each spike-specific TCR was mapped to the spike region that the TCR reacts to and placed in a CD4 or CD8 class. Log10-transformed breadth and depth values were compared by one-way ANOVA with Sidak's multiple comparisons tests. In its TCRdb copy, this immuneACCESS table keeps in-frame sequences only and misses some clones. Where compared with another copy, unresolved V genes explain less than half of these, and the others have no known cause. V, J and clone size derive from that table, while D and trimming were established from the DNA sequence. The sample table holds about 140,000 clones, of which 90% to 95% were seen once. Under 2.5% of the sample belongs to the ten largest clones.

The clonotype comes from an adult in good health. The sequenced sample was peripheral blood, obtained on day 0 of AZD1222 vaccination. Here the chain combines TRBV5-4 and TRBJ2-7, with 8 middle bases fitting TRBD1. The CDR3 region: CASRGEEDRAYEQYF. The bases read TGTGCCAGCAGGGGTGAAGAGGACAGGGCCTACGAGCAGTACTTC.